These 17 T cell receptor beta chains originate from one sample sequenced in a study of blood T cells in healthy people across ages. Primers used in a second PCR of about 7 to 12 cycles were a sample-barcoded 5' primer and a J-beta primer mix. Each CDR3 protein is one row after TCRdb ran MiXCR on the 5' RACE reads. The sample carries about 1.8 million distinct CDR3 sequences, about 50% recorded once. Input material: blood. These receptors all stem from a woman between 35 and 50 years old in good health.

The V gene is TRBV6-6, the J gene TRBJ2-5; 7 bases match TRBD2. CDR3 size: 16 residues. With 4 bases clipped from V and 4 bases from J, the junction kept 12 bases outside the gene matches. Per germline, CDR1 MNHNY and CDR2 SVGAGI (reference sequence). CDR3 bases: TGTGCCAGCAGTTCCGCCGGGGAGGGGCATAGAGAGACCCAGTACTTC. The encoded protein is CASSSAGEGHRETQYF.

This clonotype has only a few counts. The chain combines TRBV5-1 with TRBJ2-3; the D gene is possibly TRBD2 (6 bases). The germline CDR1 and CDR2 sequences are SGHRS and YFSETQ. The V end was cut by 0 bases, the J end by 1 base, with 12 bases between. The CDR3 is 16 residues long. The CDR3 loop is CASSLAAGSRTDTQYF. As DNA, the CDR3 is TGCGCCAGCAGCTTGGCCGCGGGGAGCCGCACAGATACGCAGTATTTT.

The chain joins TRBV9 to TRBJ2-3; D gene uncertain. The CDR3 loop spans 15 amino acids. Between the trimmed V and J ends, which lost 0 bases and 2 bases, there was a span of 10 bases. The germline V gene encodes CDR1 SGDLS and CDR2 YYNGEE. CDR3 region: CASSVDGYSTDTQYF. CDR3 bases: TGTGCCAGCAGCGTAGACGGGTACTCCACAGATACGCAGTATTTT.

This clonotype was recorded a few times. This chain links TRBV5-1 with TRBJ2-1, with TRBD2 identical over 8 bases. J gave up 3 bases and V 3 bases, and 5 bases lay outside the gene matches. Germline V gives CDR1 SGHRS, CDR2 YFSETQ. The length of the CDR3 is 15 residues. Here the CDR3 reads CASSSGTRDYNEQFF. CDR3 in DNA: TGCGCCAGCAGCTCGGGGACTAGAGACTACAATGAGCAGTTCTTC.

J is TRBJ2-1 and V is TRBV5-1, with D perhaps matching TRBD2 (6 bases). Germline V lookup: CDR1 SGHRS, CDR2 YFSETQ. This CDR3 region has 16 residues. The V gene lost 0 bases and the J gene lost 4 bases, with 14 bases spanning the gap. CDR3 nucleotides: TGCGCCAGCAGCTTGGCAGCTAGCGCGTCTTACAATGAGCAGTTCTTC. Residues: CASSLAASASYNEQFF.

This chain connects TRBV7-2 to TRBJ1-2; D might be TRBD1 (5 bases). CDR1 SGHTA and CDR2 FQGNSA come from the germline V gene. The V end lost 2 bases, the J end lost 7 bases, and 20 bases lay between the germline ends. This CDR3 has 16 amino acids. The chain's CDR3 is CASSLRPMEGLSGYTF. In nucleotides, the CDR3 is TGTGCCAGCAGCTTAAGGCCGATGGAGGGGCTCTCTGGCTACACCTTC.

The rearrangement joins TRBV29-1 to TRBJ2-5; the D gene is possibly TRBD1 (6 bases). The germline V and J ends were trimmed by 8 bases and 11 bases, with 27 bases remaining between them. Germline assignment: CDR1 SQVTM and CDR2 ANQGSEA. There are 14 residues in the CDR3. CDR3 amino acids: CSLKPPGHYYKQYF. CDR3 coding DNA: TGCAGCCTTAAACCACCGGGACACTACTACAAGCAGTACTTC.

This clonotype has more than one count but fewer than ten. This chain's CDR3 is CASSYSQTTTDTQYF. The CDR3 DNA follows: TGTGCCAGCAGTTATTCGCAGACAACCACAGATACGCAGTATTTT. The chain carries TRBV6-5 and TRBJ2-3; D gene uncertain. Trimming cost V 3 bases and J 2 bases, with 12 bases left between them. The CDR3 is 15 residues long. The germline V gene has CDR1 MNHEY and CDR2 SVGAGI.

This clonotype appeared a single time. The chain recombines TRBV15 with TRBJ1-1, with D uncertain. This CDR3 has 14 amino acids. The germline CDR1 and CDR2 sequences are LNHNV and YYDKDF (reference sequence). The germline V and J ends were trimmed by 0 bases and 1 base, with 6 bases remaining between them. CDR3 sequence: CATSRDHGNTEAFF. CDR3 nucleotides: TGTGCCACCAGCAGAGATCACGGGAACACTGAAGCTTTCTTT. Complete variable domain (other parts from reference TRBV15 and TRBJ1-1): DAMVIQNPRYQVTQFGKPVTLSCSQTLNHNVMYWYQQKSSQAPKLLFHYYDKDFNNEADTPDNFQSRRPNTSFCFLDIRSPGLGDTAMYLCATSRDHGNTEAFFGQGTRLTVV.

The genes are TRBV12-3 or TRBV12-4 and TRBJ2-3, with D possibly TRBD2 on 6 matching bases. The CDR3 extends over 15 amino acids. V lost 5 bases and J 6 bases, leaving 18 bases between the germline ends. The CDR3 reads CASSPRDSEGDTQYF. CDR3 nucleotide sequence: TGTGCCAGCAGTCCCAGGGACTCAGAAGGGGATACGCAGTATTTT.

The sample holds a few counts of this clonotype. A much larger clone differs from this one at a single base, so this may be a read error. This chain links TRBV29-1 with TRBJ2-5; the D gene could be TRBD1 or TRBD2 (5 bases each). This CDR3 has 15 amino acids. V shed 3 bases and J shed 11 bases, with 25 bases lying between them. Germline CDR1 is SQVTM and CDR2 is ANQGSEA. This CDR3 reads CSVEGPRETYNEQYF. In DNA, the CDR3 is TGCAGCGTTGAGGGACCTCGGGAAACCTACAATGAGCAGTACTTC.

The chain joins TRBV27 to TRBJ2-1; the match to TRBD1 covers 8 bases. The CDR3 spans 15 residues. The V segment lost 7 bases and the J segment 5 bases; nucleotides outside the gene matches: 10. Germline loops: CDR1 MNHEY, CDR2 SMNVEV (reference sequence). CDR3 DNA: TGTGCCAGCAAGGTCAGGACAGGGACCGACAATGAGCAGTTCTTC. It codes for CASKVRTGTDNEQFF.

This clonotype was detected once. A junction boundary mismatches the germline segment, possibly from a read error. The V and J genes are TRBV7-2 and TRBJ2-3; the D is unclear. CDR1 and CDR2 (germline): SGHTA, FQGNSA. The CDR3 contains 14 residues. The CDR3 DNA reads as TGTGCCTGCAGCTTCGAACTACGTACAGATACGCAGTATTTT. This gives the protein CACSFELRTDTQYF.

The rearrangement joins TRBV20-1 to TRBJ2-1; D might be TRBD2 (6 bases). V was trimmed by 4 bases and J by 4 bases, leaving 20 bases between them. Germline assignment: CDR1 DFQATT and CDR2 SNEGSKA (reference sequence). This CDR3 spans 16 amino acids. The CDR3 loop is CSAKTGQVAEYNEQFF. CDR3 sequence (DNA): TGCAGTGCTAAGACTGGTCAGGTAGCGGAGTACAATGAGCAGTTCTTC.

CDR3 sequence reads: CATRRGDPYEQYF. CDR3 nucleotide sequence: TGTGCCACCCGTAGGGGGGATCCCTACGAGCAGTACTTC. This sequence joins TRBV2 and TRBJ2-7; D is perhaps TRBD1 or TRBD2 (6 bases each). V lost 10 bases and J lost 2, with 15 bases in between. This CDR3 spans 13 amino acids. Germline V gene data show CDR1 as SNHLY and CDR2 as FYNNEI.

The genes are TRBV28 and TRBJ1-2; no reliable D call. From germline, CDR1 is MDHEN and CDR2 SYDVKM. The CDR3 extends over 14 amino acids. Trimming removed 5 bases at V and 3 bases at J, with 13 bases between. This CDR3 is CASSPGEGDYGYTF. The CDR3 DNA is TGTGCCAGCAGTCCCGGGGAGGGTGACTATGGCTACACCTTC.

This sequence joins TRBV6-6 and TRBJ2-7, with 8 bases matching TRBD1. The DNA end lines up better with TRBJ2-5; the J call may be wrong. Germline-derived CDR1 and CDR2 are MNHNY and SVGAGI (reference sequence). There are 15 residues in the CDR3. This chain's CDR3 is CATYRSGGVRKTQYF. CDR3 in DNA: TGTGCCACCTATCGATCAGGGGGCGTTCGGAAGACCCAGTACTTC.